This TCR beta chain is from a study of spatial heterogeneity in lung cancer. Overall study context: Beta-chain sequences consistently outnumbered alpha-chain sequences in detection. Raw-read counts averaged over ten per unique TCR and UMI combination. Overall study findings and caveats: Tumor mutation counts were tracked by expanded intratumoral alpha and beta TCR counts.

This clonotype was seen at least ten times. No antigen is known for it. Carried by each TCR cDNA molecule was a unique molecular identifier. TCRdb independently ran MiXCR on the 5' RACE reads; one entry per CDR3 protein. The sample includes approximately 20,000 distinct CDR3 sequences, roughly 7% of them seen just once. Time point given: sample taken at primary tumor resection. Material for sequencing was whole RNA from tumor, nontumor lung or frozen PBMC, left unsorted. Per the germline V gene, CDR1 is SGDLS and CDR2 is YYNGEE. The length of the CDR3 is 15 residues. V lost 0 bases and J lost 10, with 14 bases in between.

The input for sequencing was lung tumor tissue, taken at surgery. The sequence was collected from a female donor with early-stage non-small cell lung cancer. The gene calls are TRBV9 and TRBJ1-6; D is perhaps TRBD1 (6 bases). The DNA for the CDR3 is TGTGCCAGCAGCGTAGCTACAGGGCATAGCTCACCCCTCCACTTT. It translates to CASSVATGHSSPLHF.